The rows below give T cell receptor beta chains drawn from one sample of a study of chemoradiotherapy in HPV16-positive cancers. Profiled with immunoSEQ multiplex PCR; TCRdb holds only in-frame clones, not every one. The sample lists some 70,000 clones, roughly 90% occurring once. Specimen: blood, collected from a patient who underwent chemoradiotherapy. Source of these receptors: a human donor with HPV-associated anogenital cancer. Both conserved end residues are part of each CDR3. Fields, in order: J gene, D gene, V gene, clone size, CDR3 length, CDR3 DNA, CDR3 protein. The D gene is left open where the match is weak. Clone size, where shown, is once, few, many, or a class for clones that have expanded.

TRBJ1-3 | . | TRBV4-1 | . | 16 | TGCGCCAGCAGCCCCGCCAATGGGGGTGGGAGAAACACCATATATTTT | CASSPANGGGRNTIYF
TRBJ2-7 | . | TRBV5-1 | once | 15 | TGCGCCAGCAGCCCGGAGCAGGGAAACTCCTACGAGCAGTACTTC | CASSPEQGNSYEQYF
TRBJ2-2 | TRBD1 | TRBV11-1 | few | 16 | TGTGCCAGCAGTTCCCGGACAGGGGCGAACACCGGGGAGCTGTTTTTT | CASSSRTGANTGELFF
TRBJ1-3 | . | TRBV2 | once | 13 | TGTGCCAGCAGACAGGGCTCTGGAAACACCATATATTTT | CASRQGSGNTIYF
TRBJ1-1 | . | TRBV27 | once | 13 | TGTGCCAGCAGTCTCCTCATGAACACTGAAGCTTTCTTT | CASSLLMNTEAFF
TRBJ1-1 | TRBD1 | TRBV6-1 | . | 13 | TGTGCCAGCACCTTGGGGAAGGGACAGAAAGCTTTCTTT | CASTLGKGQKAFF
TRBJ2-1 | TRBD1 | TRBV19 | . | 16 | TGTGCCAGTAGTATAATGTGGGACAGCTTACACAATGAGCAGTTCTTC | CASSIMWDSLHNEQFF
TRBJ1-1 | . | TRBV9 | . | 13 | TGTGCCAGCAGTCCCCGGTGGGACACTGAAGCTTTCTTT | CASSPRWDTEAFF
TRBJ1-1 | TRBD1 | TRBV7-9 | . | 17 | TGTGCCAGCAGCTCCCGTCCCGGGACAGGAGGAGACACTGAAGCTTTCTTT | CASSSRPGTGGDTEAFF
TRBJ1-2 | . | TRBV19 | . | 12 | TGTGCCAGTAGGGAGGGGATCTATGGCTACACCTTC | CASREGIYGYTF
TRBJ2-7 | . | TRBV7-9 | . | 14 | TGTGCCAGCAGCTTAAAAATTAACTCCTACGAGCAGTACTTC | CASSLKINSYEQYF
TRBJ2-1 | . | TRBV6-5 | . | 14 | TGTGCCAGCAGTTACAGCCCCGACGCGGGTGAGCAGTTCTTC | CASSYSPDAGEQFF
TRBJ2-4 | . | TRBV7-2 | . | 18 | TGTGCCAGCAGCTTAGTGTTATTCTCGCAATTAGCCAAAAACATTCAGTACTTC | CASSLVLFSQLAKNIQYF